The clone carrying this TCR beta chain has at least ten counts. No antigen is known for it. The data originate from a study of T cells in Graves' hyperthyroidism and ophthalmopathy. V lost 4 bases, J lost 2 bases, and 19 bases lay in between. The CDR3 has 16 amino acids. Looked up from germline, CDR1 is SGDLS and CDR2 is YYNGEE. TCR beta CDR3 regions were amplified from RNA transcripts. With the HTBI primer set, the TCR CDR3 went through a first round of RT-PCR. TCRdb passed the multiplex PCR reads through MiXCR, listing each CDR3 protein once. This sample has about 500,000 distinct CDR3 sequences; approximately 15% occur once, and the top ten carry over 15%. Regarding the study as a whole: Blood also contained most expanded thyroid clonotypes above 0.001. A median around 6 months before onset, the model predicted ophthalmopathy.

This TCR was sampled from a woman under 30 with Graves' hyperthyroidism. This rearrangement joins TRBV9 to TRBJ2-7; D perhaps matches TRBD1 (6 bases). Sequenced input: blood. CDR3 amino acids: CASSSSSGTRAYEQYF. The CDR3 nucleotides are TGTGCCAGCAGCTCCTCGTCCGGGACAAGGGCCTACGAGCAGTACTTC.